This record concerns one T cell receptor beta chain sequence. These data belong to a study of blood T cell repertoires in COVID-19. Patients in Seattle were enrolled during active infection, then followed longitudinally. The CDR3 runs 14 residues. Trimming took off 6 bases at V and 6 bases at J, with 16 bases between the two ends. Per the germline V gene, CDR1 is SGHDN and CDR2 is FVKESK. Measured with immunoSEQ multiplex PCR; TCRdb has only the in-frame clones, and not every one. The sample records around 210,000 clones, 70% to 90% being singletons. Sequenced: peripheral blood. The chain is built from TRBV14 and TRBJ2-3; unclear D gene. The receptor comes from a man aged 55 to 70 with COVID-19, enrolled during active disease. CDR3 loop: CASSLSRGSDTQYF. Here the CDR3 DNA reads TGTGCCAGCAGTCTCAGTAGAGGATCCGATACGCAGTATTTT.